These 29 T cell receptor beta chains were all obtained from the same sample, sequenced in a study of blood T cell repertoires in COVID-19. Clones were sequenced by immunoSEQ multiplex PCR, and TCRdb holds only the in-frame ones, with some missing. The sample shows about 270,000 clones, roughly 91% of them seen only once. The sample was PBMCs or T cells enriched from blood (not recorded which). All receptors come from a woman aged 40 to 55 with acute COVID-19.

This sequence joins TRBV12-3 or TRBV12-4 and TRBJ1-2; D unclear. The ends were cut back, 6 bases at V and 0 bases at J, with 5 bases in the middle. The CDR3 totals 12 residues. CDR3 region: CASSFTNYGYTF. CDR3 sequence (DNA): TGTGCCAGCAGCTTTACTAACTATGGCTACACCTTC.

V and J are TRBV19 and TRBJ2-1; 7 nucleotides match TRBD2. The V gene's germline CDR1 is LNHDA and CDR2 SQIVND (reference sequence). J gave up 5 bases and V 1 base, and 8 bases lay outside the gene matches. This CDR3 is built from 16 residues. CDR3 amino acids: CASSIVAGVKNNEQFF. In DNA form, the CDR3 reads TGTGCCAGTAGTATAGTTGCGGGGGTTAAAAACAATGAGCAGTTCTTC.

J is TRBJ2-5 and V is TRBV28; D gene unclear. Germline lookup yields CDR1 MDHEN and CDR2 SYDVKM. Trimming took off 7 bases at V and 3 bases at J, with 9 bases between the two ends. The CDR3 is 12 amino acids. CDR3 nucleotide sequence: TGTGCCAGCATGAACCAGAAAGAGACCCAGTACTTC. Translation gives CASMNQKETQYF.

CDR3 in amino acids: CASSKDTDGNTIYF. The CDR3 region has the DNA TGTGCCAGCAGTAAGGACACAGACGGAAACACCATATATTTT. This sequence joins TRBV5-4 and TRBJ1-3, with a weak D call TRBD1 (5 bases). The germline V gene encodes CDR1 SGHNT and CDR2 YYREEE (reference sequence). The CDR3 runs to 14 residues. V gave up 5 bases and J gave up 4 bases, with 13 bases separating them. Full variable domain (rest looked up from reference TRBV5-4 and TRBJ1-3): ETGVTQSPTHLIKTRGQQVTLRCSSQSGHNTVSWYQQALGQGPQFIFQYYREEENGRGNFPPRFSGLQFPNYSSELNVNALELDDSALYLCASSKDTDGNTIYFGEGSWLTVV.

The V gene is TRBV6-6, the J gene TRBJ2-7; possibly TRBD2 for D (6 bases). With 6 bases removed from V and 2 bases from J, the gap between germline ends came to 17 bases. CDR3 length equals 15 residues. CDR1 is MNHNY, CDR2 SVGAGI, per germline (reference sequence). The CDR3 DNA is TGTGCCAGCAGACCCCCCCGGAGGGAGGCCTACGAGCAGTACTTC. Protein: CASRPPRREAYEQYF.

V gene TRBV4-1 combines with J gene TRBJ2-6, with 11 bases that match TRBD1. Germline CDR1 reads MGHRA; CDR2 reads YSYEKL. Unmatched junction bases numbered 4, after V lost 4 bases and J lost 2 bases. This CDR3 is 17 amino acids long. CDR3 DNA: TGCGCCAGCAGCCCCCAGGACAGGGGGCCTGGGGCCAACGTCCTGACTTTC. Protein sequence: CASSPQDRGPGANVLTF.

The V and J genes are TRBV28 and TRBJ2-7; D ambiguous. Germline CDR1 MDHEN, CDR2 SYDVKM. V shed 5 bases and J shed 0 bases, with 8 bases lying between them. The CDR3 consists of 13 residues. The CDR3 region has the DNA TGTGCCAGCAGTCCCCTCGGCTCCTACGAGCAGTACTTC. It yields the protein CASSPLGSYEQYF.

The chain combines TRBV11-2 with TRBJ1-5; D call uncertain. The V end lost 5 bases, the J end lost 3 bases, and 8 bases lay between the germline ends. This CDR3 spans 13 amino acids. Germline-derived CDR1 and CDR2 are SGHAT and FQNNGV. The CDR3 protein is CASSAGYNQPQHF. CDR3 DNA sequence: TGTGCCAGCAGCGCGGGATACAATCAGCCCCAGCATTTT. The full variable domain, completed using reference TRBV11-2 and TRBJ1-5, is EAGVAQSPRYKIIEKRQSVAFWCNPISGHATLYWYQQILGQGPKLLIQFQNNGVVDDSQLPKDRFSAERLKGVDSTLKIQPAKLEDSAVYLCASSAGYNQPQHFGDGTRLSIL.

The count of this clone is one. The chain is built from TRBV5-1 and TRBJ2-7; 9 positions match TRBD2. Trimming removed 4 bases from V and 9 bases from J; junction bases left unmatched: 8. There are 13 residues in the CDR3. Germline values: CDR1 SGHRS, CDR2 YFSETQ. The DNA of the CDR3 is TGCGCCAGCAGCGGGGCGGGAGGGCCTATGCAGTACTTC. Its translation is CASSGAGGPMQYF.

This chain links TRBV15 with TRBJ1-1, with 7 positions matching TRBD1. CDR1 is LNHNV and CDR2 is YYDKDF in the germline V gene (reference sequence). With V trimmed by 5 bases and J by 4 bases, 10 bases remained unmatched. The CDR3 runs to 15 residues. CDR3 bases: TGTGCCACCAGCCTCGGGACAGTTCGAGCCACTGAAGCTTTCTTT. This sequence encodes CATSLGTVRATEAFF.

The rearrangement uses TRBV6-6 and TRBJ2-3; 7 nucleotides align to TRBD2. Germline CDR1 reads MNHNY; CDR2 reads SVGAGI (reference sequence). This CDR3 is 20 amino acids long. V lost 6 bases, J lost 2 bases, and 23 bases stayed unmatched. The CDR3 spells CASSSLGGSRGKRNTDTQYF. The CDR3 DNA follows: TGTGCCAGCAGCTCACTCGGGGGGTCCCGCGGGAAGCGAAACACAGATACGCAGTATTTT.

The chain has TRBV24-1 and TRBJ2-5, with TRBD2 matching 10 bases. This CDR3 contains 14 residues. V was clipped by 3 bases and J by 5 bases; unmatched bases: 2. The germline V gene has CDR1 KGHDR and CDR2 SFDVKD. The DNA for the CDR3 is TGTGCCACCAGTGATGGGACTAGCGCGGAGACCCAGTACTTC. It specifies CATSDGTSAETQYF.

The V and J genes are TRBV4-2 and TRBJ1-3, with a possible D match to TRBD1 (5 bases). The CDR3 has 16 residues. V was trimmed by 0 bases and J by 8 bases, leaving 17 bases between them. Per germline, CDR1 LGHNA and CDR2 YNFKEQ. This chain's CDR3 is CASSQDVVREGDTIYF. The CDR3 region has the DNA TGTGCCAGCAGCCAAGATGTAGTAAGGGAAGGGGACACCATATATTTT.

The gene calls are TRBV9 and TRBJ2-7, with D possibly matching TRBD2 (7 bases). Germline CDR1 and CDR2: SGDLS and YYNGEE. Trimming took 0 bases from V and 0 from J, leaving 10 bases between them. This CDR3 comprises 15 residues. Here the CDR3 DNA reads TGTGCCAGCAGCGTAGCGGCGGGGGCCTCCTACGAGCAGTACTTC. Translation gives CASSVAAGASYEQYF.

This chain links TRBV2 with TRBJ2-5, with 12 nucleotides matching TRBD2. J was trimmed by 5 bases and V by 4 bases; bases with no gene match: 5. Looked up from germline, CDR1 is SNHLY and CDR2 is FYNNEI. The CDR3 has 15 amino acids. The CDR3 DNA reads as TGTGCCAGCAGTGCCCTAGCGGGAGGGCGGGAGACCCAGTACTTC. Its protein is CASSALAGGRETQYF.

This chain joins TRBV29-1 and TRBJ2-3; D gene unclear. Germline V CDR1 and CDR2: SQVTM, ANQGSEA. The CDR3 length is 11 residues. V lost 3 bases and J 5 bases, leaving 6 bases between the germline ends. The CDR3 loop is CSVEGKDTQYF. CDR3 nucleotides: TGCAGCGTTGAGGGCAAAGATACGCAGTATTTT.

The chain is built from TRBV4-1 and TRBJ1-6, with 7 bases matching TRBD1. Germline lookup yields CDR1 MGHRA and CDR2 YSYEKL. This CDR3 has 16 amino acids. V dropped 2 bases and J dropped 9; count of bases not matched to a gene: 10. The CDR3 here is CASSQQGTAKGSPLHF. The CDR3 DNA sequence: TGCGCCAGCAGCCAACAGGGGACAGCCAAGGGTTCACCCCTCCACTTT.

The CDR3 nucleotides are TGTGCCAGCAGCGTGGGGGGGACTGGAAACACCATATATTTT. Translation gives CASSVGGTGNTIYF. The chain carries TRBV7-2 and TRBJ1-3; a weak D match, TRBD1 (5 bases). V was trimmed by 5 bases and J by 2 bases, leaving 10 bases between them. Germline V gene lookup returns CDR1 SGHTA and CDR2 FQGNSA. This CDR3 region has 14 residues.

This chain joins TRBV7-9 and TRBJ2-6; D is unresolved. V was pared by 3 bases and J by 0 bases, with 6 bases between. Germline V gene data show CDR1 as SEHNR and CDR2 as FQNEAQ (reference sequence). CDR3 length: 15 residues. The CDR3 nucleotides are TGTGCCAGCAGCTTCCGGTCCTCTGGGGCCAACGTCCTGACTTTC. This codes for CASSFRSSGANVLTF.

J is TRBJ1-4 and V is TRBV11-1; D unresolved. V was clipped by 8 bases and J by 7 bases, with 20 bases between them. The CDR3 sequence is 15 residues long. The V gene's germline CDR1 is SGHAT and CDR2 FQDESV (reference sequence). The CDR3 loop is CASPTVVWAGEKLFF. The DNA for the CDR3 is TGTGCCAGCCCTACCGTAGTTTGGGCAGGTGAAAAACTGTTTTTT.

V gene TRBV28 combines with J gene TRBJ1-6, with 7 bases matching TRBD1. Germline CDR1 reads MDHEN; CDR2 reads SYDVKM. J was trimmed by 15 bases and V by 3 bases; bases with no gene match: 20. The CDR3 is 17 residues long. CDR3 in DNA: TGTGCCAGCAGTTTCTTGCGCGCAGGGGGTCTTGGTGGCAACCTCCACTTT. Encoded protein: CASSFLRAGGLGGNLHF.

This clone was detected once. The rearrangement joins TRBV5-1 to TRBJ1-2; D ambiguous. CDR3 length: 12 amino acids. Trimming pared 4 bases from V and 4 bases from J, leaving 8 bases between. Germline CDR1 is SGHRS and CDR2 is YFSETQ. DNA for the CDR3: TGCGCCAGCAGCCCGACATTCTATGGCTACACCTTC. This encodes CASSPTFYGYTF. The variable domain in full, completed from reference TRBV5-1 and TRBJ1-2, reads KAGVTQTPRYLIKTRGQQVTLSCSPISGHRSVSWYQQTPGQGLQFLFEYFSETQRNKGNFPGRFSGRQFSNSRSEMNVSTLELGDSALYLCASSPTFYGYTFGSGTRLTVV.

The rearrangement links TRBV5-1 to TRBJ1-4; TRBD1 aligns across 8 bases. V lost 4 bases and J lost 2; bases outside the gene matches: 4. The CDR3 runs to 15 residues. Germline V CDR1 and CDR2: SGHRS, YFSETQ. The CDR3 nucleotides read TGCGCCAGCAGCCGGTCAGGGGGCACTAATGAAAAACTGTTTTTT. Protein: CASSRSGGTNEKLFF.

The rearrangement joins TRBV18 to TRBJ1-5, with TRBD1 matching 7 bases. J was trimmed by 3 bases and V by 3 bases; bases with no gene match: 2. The germline V gene has CDR1 KGHSH and CDR2 LQKENI. This CDR3 is built from 14 residues. For the CDR3, the DNA is TGTGCCAGCTCACCCGACAGGGTCAATCAGCCCCAGCATTTT. The encoded protein is CASSPDRVNQPQHF.

CDR3 sequence (DNA): TGTGCTAGTGGTTTGGGGCTCGATAATGAAAAACTGTTTTTT. It encodes CASGLGLDNEKLFF. V usage is TRBV12-5 and J usage is TRBJ1-4; no clear D. The V gene's germline CDR1 is LGHNT and CDR2 FRNRAP. V lost 1 base and J lost 4, with 7 bases in between. This CDR3 has 14 residues.

This clone has just one count. This chain uses TRBV2 with TRBJ1-6; 8 nucleotides line up with TRBD1. This CDR3 comprises 14 residues. With V trimmed by 6 bases and J by 6 bases, 4 bases remained unmatched. Germline loops: CDR1 SNHLY, CDR2 FYNNEI. The CDR3 region has the DNA TGTGCCAGCAGGGTGACAGGGGTTAATTCACCCCTCCACTTT. This translates into CASRVTGVNSPLHF.

This clone was detected a few times. J is TRBJ2-3 and V is TRBV24-1; perhaps TRBD2 as D (5 bases). V lost 5 bases, J lost 3 bases, and 14 bases lay in between. The CDR3 totals 15 residues. The germline V gene encodes CDR1 KGHDR and CDR2 SFDVKD. CDR3: CATSGTDSGTDTQYF. The CDR3 region has the DNA TGTGCCACCAGTGGGACTGACTCCGGGACAGATACGCAGTATTTT.

The V gene is TRBV15, the J gene TRBJ1-1; perhaps TRBD1 as D (5 bases). Germline V gene data show CDR1 as LNHNV and CDR2 as YYDKDF (reference sequence). The CDR3 sequence is 15 residues long. Trimming took 4 bases from V and 3 from J, leaving 15 bases between them. As DNA, the CDR3 is TGTGCCACCAGCATCGGACATTTGGGGCACACTGAAGCTTTCTTT. It yields the protein CATSIGHLGHTEAFF.

In this sample, this clone turned up a few times. The J gene is TRBJ2-6, the V gene TRBV5-1; D is uncertain. The germline V and J ends were trimmed by 4 bases and 3 bases, with 14 bases remaining between them. The germline V gene has CDR1 SGHRS and CDR2 YFSETQ. The CDR3 runs to 16 residues. CDR3 DNA: TGCGCCAGCAGCGCGCGACTGACTCATGGGGCCAACGTCCTGACTTTC. Translated: CASSARLTHGANVLTF. The variable domain in full, with the rest retrieved from reference TRBV5-1 and TRBJ2-6, is KAGVTQTPRYLIKTRGQQVTLSCSPISGHRSVSWYQQTPGQGLQFLFEYFSETQRNKGNFPGRFSGRQFSNSRSEMNVSTLELGDSALYLCASSARLTHGANVLTFGAGSRLTVL.